This T cell receptor (beta chain) was retrieved from a study of blood T cell repertoires in COVID-19. Study-wide context: Whether acute or convalescent, the COVID-19 samples came from the United States, Italy and Spain. T cells, B-cell-depleted T cells, or PBMCs provided the cDNA or gDNA that served as material.

Per the original methods: Estimation of nucleated cell counts was performed using reference gene primer amplification. Method: immunoSEQ multiplex PCR; TCRdb's copy keeps in-frame clones and lacks some. V and J calls and clone size are copied from that table; D and trimming were computed from the DNA. The repertoire holds around 130,000 clones, with about four fifths as singletons. The trim removed 4 bases at V and 2 bases at J, leaving 19 bases unmatched. From germline, CDR1 is MGHRA and CDR2 YSYEKL. This CDR3 has 20 amino acids. The J gene is TRBJ2-3, the V gene TRBV4-1, with 9 bases aligning to TRBD1. The sequence came from a middle-aged man with active or convalescent COVID-19. The sample taken for sequencing was peripheral blood. The CDR3 coding sequence is TGCGCCAGCAGCCTTCTAAGGGGGACAGGGCGACCCACCTCCACAGATACGCAGTATTTT. It is translated as CASSLLRGTGRPTSTDTQYF.